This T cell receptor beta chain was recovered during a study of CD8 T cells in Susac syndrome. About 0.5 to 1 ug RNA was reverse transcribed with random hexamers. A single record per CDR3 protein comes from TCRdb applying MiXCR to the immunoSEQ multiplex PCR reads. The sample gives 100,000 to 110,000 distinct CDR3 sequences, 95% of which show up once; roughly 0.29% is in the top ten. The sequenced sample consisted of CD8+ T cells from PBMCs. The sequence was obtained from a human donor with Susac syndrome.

The CDR3 DNA is TGCAGCGTTGTGGGCAACAGGATGAACACTGAAGCTTTCTTT. This sequence encodes CSVVGNRMNTEAFF. The chain combines TRBV29-1 with TRBJ1-1; perhaps TRBD1 as D (5 bases). The V gene lost 4 bases and the J gene lost 0 bases, with 12 bases spanning the gap. There are 14 residues in the CDR3. Germline CDR1 is SQVTM and CDR2 is ANQGSEA.